The sequence of this TCR beta chain was determined in a study of metastatic and nonmetastatic thyroid tumors. For the study at large: Repertoire comparisons spanned blood and tumor or nodule tissue from malignant and benign thyroid patients. Overall study results and limits: Benign nodules were reported to have significantly lower TCR beta diversity than malignant thyroid tumors, in blood and tumor.

CDR1 and CDR2 from the germline V gene are MNHEY and SVGEGT. CDR3 length: 16 residues. The V end lost 5 bases, the J end lost 3 bases, and 18 bases lay between the germline ends. Thyroid surgery was preceded by no treatment in any patient. Original analysis: The study built a papillary thyroid cancer distant-metastasis classifier from CDR3 differences across clinicopathological groups. TCRdb reassembled clones from the PCR reads with MiXCR. The V and J calls follow TCRdb's processing rather than the paper's. The table lists about 9,600 clones, 32% of them singletons. There are a few counts of this clone. Its target is unknown.

This clonotype originated in a female donor with papillary thyroid cancer or a benign thyroid nodule (not recorded which). Some clones in this sample may be carry-over from other donors' samples. The gene calls are TRBV6-2 or TRBV6-3 and TRBJ2-3; TRBD1 or TRBD2 may be the D gene (5 bases each). The specimen sequenced was tumor tissue. This CDR3 reads CASSHPIWDRTDTQYF. The CDR3 DNA reads as TGTGCCAGCAGTCACCCCATATGGGACCGTACAGATACGCAGTATTTT.